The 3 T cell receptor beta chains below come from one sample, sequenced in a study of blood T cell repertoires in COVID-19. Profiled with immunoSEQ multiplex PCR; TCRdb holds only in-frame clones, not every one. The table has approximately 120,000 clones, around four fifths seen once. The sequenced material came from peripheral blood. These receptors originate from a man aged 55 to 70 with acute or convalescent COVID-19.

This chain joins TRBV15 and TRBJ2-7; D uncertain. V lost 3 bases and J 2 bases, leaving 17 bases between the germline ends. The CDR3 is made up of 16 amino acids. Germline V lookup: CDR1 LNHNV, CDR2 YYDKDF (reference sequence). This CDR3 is CATSSEGGLTPYEQYF. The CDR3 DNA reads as TGTGCCACCAGCAGCGAAGGCGGCCTAACTCCCTACGAGCAGTACTTC.

The DNA for the CDR3 is TGTGCCAGCAGTGAAGCCCGCGACAGGCAGGGGTACACCATATATTTT. Amino acids: CASSEARDRQGYTIYF. The J gene is TRBJ1-3, the V gene TRBV2, with a possible D match to TRBD1 (6 bases). The CDR3 is made up of 16 amino acids. Germline-derived CDR1 and CDR2 are SNHLY and FYNNEI. Trimming removed 0 bases at V and 8 bases at J, with 17 bases between.

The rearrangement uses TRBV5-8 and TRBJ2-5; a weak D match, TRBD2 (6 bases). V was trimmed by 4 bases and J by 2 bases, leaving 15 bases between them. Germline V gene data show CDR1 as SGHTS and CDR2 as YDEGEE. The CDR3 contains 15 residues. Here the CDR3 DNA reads TGTGCCAGCAGCCCCGCGGGATGGCGACAAGAGACCCAGTACTTC. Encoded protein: CASSPAGWRQETQYF.